The 2 T cell receptor beta chains given below trace back to one sample, sequenced in a study of shared clonotypes between healthy human individuals. Terminally differentiated effector memory CD45RA+ cells were excluded from the naive CD8 cells, which were CD45RO-negative and positively selected for CCR7. TCRdb's copy holds only in-frame clones and misses some; the assay was immunoSEQ multiplex PCR. The sample carries about 2,200,000 clones, roughly 91% recorded once. The sequenced sample consisted of naive CD8+ T cells from PBMCs. These receptors were collected from a young man in good health. Some clones in this sample may be carry-over from other donors' samples.

As for this clone: The germline gene is not matched at one end of the junction; a read error may be the cause. V usage is TRBV13 and J usage is TRBJ1-1; D gene ambiguous. Germline values: CDR1 PRHDT, CDR2 FYEKMQ (reference sequence). The CDR3 loop spans 11 amino acids. This CDR3 reads CANSSQLGAFF. CDR3 bases: TGTGCCAACAGCTCACAACTAGGAGCTTTCTTT.

The rearrangement joins TRBV25-1 to TRBJ1-6; D is undetermined. The germline V gene has CDR1 MGHDK and CDR2 SYGVNS. V lost 0 bases and J 8 bases, leaving 5 bases between the germline ends. This CDR3 spans 13 amino acids. CDR3 nucleotides: TGTGCCAGCAGTGAATATATGGATTCACCCCTCCACTTT. Its translation is CASSEYMDSPLHF.